This TCR beta chain was recorded in a study of T cell repertoires in cytomegalovirus infection. Study observations and caveats: Clonotype analysis showed dominance of the ex vivo response by HLA-C-restricted CMV-specific TCR beta clonotypes. Based on cumulative public TCR beta family frequency, carriers of CMV plus the relevant HLA were identified.

The CDR3 length is 15 residues. The V and J ends lost 4 bases and 0 bases respectively, with 11 bases between them. Looked up from germline, CDR1 is SGHRS and CDR2 is YFSETQ. This clonotype turned up a few times. Antigen specificity is unknown. MiXCR, applied by TCRdb to the reads, yields one record per CDR3 protein. The sample shows some 200,000 distinct CDR3 sequences, 35% to 40% of them seen only once. The chain carries TRBV5-1 and TRBJ2-1; either TRBD1 or TRBD2 may supply D (5 bases each). Sequences were derived from CD8+ T cells from cultured PBMCs, sampled from culture after CMV antigen stimulation. The clonotype comes from a human donor in good health (CMV status not recorded). Some clones in this sample may be carry-over from other donors' samples. The CDR3 sequence is CASSRDLDSYNEQFF. The CDR3 DNA is TGCGCCAGCAGCCGGGACCTAGACTCCTACAATGAGCAGTTCTTC.